This TCR beta chain was sequenced during a study of regulatory T cells in long-lasting Graves disease. The wider study: Antithyroid drugs had been given to newly diagnosed Graves' patients for under 3 months.

The TCR beta library used iRepertoire HTBI primers with Arm-PCR amplification of CDR3. One entry per CDR3 protein, called by TCRdb with MiXCR from the multiplex PCR reads. The data contain 420,000 or so distinct CDR3 sequences, roughly 15% of them singletons. Regarding time point: newly diagnosed GD, antithyroid drugs for less than 3 months. RNA from PBMCs was the source of the TCR library. This clonotype was recorded at least ten times. V lost 5 bases to trimming and J lost 0 bases, with 13 bases between them. Germline lookup yields CDR1 SGHAT and CDR2 FQDESV (reference sequence). The CDR3 consists of 15 residues. The same specimen was also included in a second study, on T cells in Graves' hyperthyroidism and ophthalmopathy.

The V gene is TRBV11-1, the J gene TRBJ1-2; a possible D gene is TRBD1 (6 bases). The source is a woman younger than 30 with Graves disease. Source: peripheral blood mononuclear cells (PBMCs), taken at new diagnosis, from a patient treated with antithyroid drugs. As DNA, the CDR3 is TGTGCCAGCAGCACAGACAGGAAAGCTAACTATGGCTACACCTTC. This translates into CASSTDRKANYGYTF.